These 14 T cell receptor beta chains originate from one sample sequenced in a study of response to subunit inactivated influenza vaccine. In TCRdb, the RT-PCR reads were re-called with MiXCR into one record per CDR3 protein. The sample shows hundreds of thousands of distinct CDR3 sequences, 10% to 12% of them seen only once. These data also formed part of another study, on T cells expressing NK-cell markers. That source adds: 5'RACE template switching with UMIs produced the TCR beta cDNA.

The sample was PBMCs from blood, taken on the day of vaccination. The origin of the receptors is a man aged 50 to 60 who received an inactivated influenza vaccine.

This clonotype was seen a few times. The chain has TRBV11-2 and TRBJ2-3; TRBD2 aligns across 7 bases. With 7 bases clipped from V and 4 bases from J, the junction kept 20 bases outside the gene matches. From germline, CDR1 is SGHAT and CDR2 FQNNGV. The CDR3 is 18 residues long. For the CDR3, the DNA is TGTGCCAGCAAGCCGGGGGGTTTGGGGAGACTAGCCGCAGATACGCAGTATTTT. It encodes CASKPGGLGRLAADTQYF. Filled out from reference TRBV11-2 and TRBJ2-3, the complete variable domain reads EAGVAQSPRYKIIEKRQSVAFWCNPISGHATLYWYQQILGQGPKLLIQFQNNGVVDDSQLPKDRFSAERLKGVDSTLKIQPAKLEDSAVYLCASKPGGLGRLAADTQYFGPGTRLTVL.

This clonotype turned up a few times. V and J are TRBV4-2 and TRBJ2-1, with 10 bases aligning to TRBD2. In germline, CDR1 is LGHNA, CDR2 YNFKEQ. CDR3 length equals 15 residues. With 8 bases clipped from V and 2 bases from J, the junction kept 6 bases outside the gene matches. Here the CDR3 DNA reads TGTGCCAGCGGAGCCGGGACTAGCGCCTACAATGAGCAGTTCTTC. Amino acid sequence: CASGAGTSAYNEQFF.

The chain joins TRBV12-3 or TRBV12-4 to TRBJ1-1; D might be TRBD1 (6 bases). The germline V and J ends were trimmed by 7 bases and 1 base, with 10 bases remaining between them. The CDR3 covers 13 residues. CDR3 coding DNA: TGTGCCAGCACAAAAGGGGGGAACACTGAAGCTTTCTTT. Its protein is CASTKGGNTEAFF.

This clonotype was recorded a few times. This CDR3 is CASAPRGGDQETQYF. The CDR3 nucleotides are TGTGCCAGCGCACCTCGTGGGGGGGACCAAGAGACCCAGTACTTC. This sequence joins TRBV9 and TRBJ2-5, with 7 bases fitting TRBD2. Germline-derived CDR1 and CDR2 are SGDLS and YYNGEE. The CDR3 extends over 15 amino acids. Trimming took 7 bases from V and 0 from J; bases not matched to a gene: 9.

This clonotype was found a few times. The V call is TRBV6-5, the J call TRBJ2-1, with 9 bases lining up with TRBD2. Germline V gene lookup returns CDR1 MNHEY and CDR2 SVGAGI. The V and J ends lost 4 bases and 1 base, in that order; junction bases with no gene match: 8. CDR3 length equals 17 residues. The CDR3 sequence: CASSFSLLAGSYNEQFF. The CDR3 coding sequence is TGTGCCAGCAGTTTCTCCCTTCTAGCGGGATCCTACAATGAGCAGTTCTTC.

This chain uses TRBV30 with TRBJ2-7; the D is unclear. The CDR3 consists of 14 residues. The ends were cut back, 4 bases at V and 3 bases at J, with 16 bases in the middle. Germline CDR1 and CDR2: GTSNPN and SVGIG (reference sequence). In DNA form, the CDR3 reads TGTGCCTGGACTGAACAAGCAGGATTCTACGAGCAGTACTTC. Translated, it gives CAWTEQAGFYEQYF.

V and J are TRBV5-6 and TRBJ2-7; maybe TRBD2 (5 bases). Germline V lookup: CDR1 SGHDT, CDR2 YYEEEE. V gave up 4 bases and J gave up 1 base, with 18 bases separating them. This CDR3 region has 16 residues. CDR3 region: CASSAKGLLGSYEQYF. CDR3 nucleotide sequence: TGTGCCAGCAGCGCTAAAGGACTCCTTGGATCCTACGAGCAGTACTTC.

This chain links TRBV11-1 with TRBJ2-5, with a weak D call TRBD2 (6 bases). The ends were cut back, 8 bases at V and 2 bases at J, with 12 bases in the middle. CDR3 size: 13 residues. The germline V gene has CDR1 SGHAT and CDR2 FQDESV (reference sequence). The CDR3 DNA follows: TGTGCCAGCGGGGGGACCCCACAAGAGACCCAGTACTTC. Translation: CASGGTPQETQYF.

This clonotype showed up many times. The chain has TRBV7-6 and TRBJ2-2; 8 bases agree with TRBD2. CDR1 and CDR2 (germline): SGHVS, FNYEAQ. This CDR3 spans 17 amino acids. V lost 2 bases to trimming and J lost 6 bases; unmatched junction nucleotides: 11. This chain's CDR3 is CASSLFSGTSMAGELFF. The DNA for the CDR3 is TGTGCCAGCAGCTTATTTTCCGGGACTAGTATGGCCGGGGAGCTGTTTTTT.

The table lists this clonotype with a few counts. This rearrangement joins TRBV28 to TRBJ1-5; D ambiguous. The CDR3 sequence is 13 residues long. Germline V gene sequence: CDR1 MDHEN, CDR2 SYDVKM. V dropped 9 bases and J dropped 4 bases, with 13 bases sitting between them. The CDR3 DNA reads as TGTGCCAGTCGAGAGCTCCAAAATCAGCCCCAGCATTTT. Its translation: CASRELQNQPQHF.

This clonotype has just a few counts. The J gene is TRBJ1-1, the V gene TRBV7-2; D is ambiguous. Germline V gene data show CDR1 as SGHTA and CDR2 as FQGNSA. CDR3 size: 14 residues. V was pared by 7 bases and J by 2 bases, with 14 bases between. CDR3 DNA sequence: TGTGCCAGCACCCCCGGGCCTGGCAACACTGAAGCTTTCTTT. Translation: CASTPGPGNTEAFF.

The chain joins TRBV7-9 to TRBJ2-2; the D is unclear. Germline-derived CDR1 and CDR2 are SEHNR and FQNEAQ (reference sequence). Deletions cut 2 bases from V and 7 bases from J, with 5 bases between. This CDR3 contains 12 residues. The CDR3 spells CASSLPVGELFF. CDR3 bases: TGTGCCAGCAGCTTACCGGTCGGGGAGCTGTTTTTT. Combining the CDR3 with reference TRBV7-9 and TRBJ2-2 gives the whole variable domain DTGVSQNPRHKITKRGQNVTFRCDPISEHNRLYWYRQTLGQGPEFLTYFQNEAQLEKSRLLSDRFSAERPKGSFSTLEIQRTEQGDSAMYLCASSLPVGELFFGEGSRLTVL.

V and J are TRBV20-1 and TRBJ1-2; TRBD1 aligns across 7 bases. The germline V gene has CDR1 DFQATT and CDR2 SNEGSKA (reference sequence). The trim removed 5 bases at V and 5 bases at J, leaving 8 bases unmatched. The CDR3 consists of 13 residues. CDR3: CSAWDSSLYGYTF. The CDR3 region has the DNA TGCAGTGCTTGGGACAGTTCACTTTATGGCTACACCTTC.

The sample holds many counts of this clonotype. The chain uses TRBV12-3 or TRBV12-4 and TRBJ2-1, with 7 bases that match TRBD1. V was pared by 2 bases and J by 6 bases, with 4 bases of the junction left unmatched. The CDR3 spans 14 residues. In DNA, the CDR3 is TGTGCCAGCAGTTTATGGGGACAGCTCAATGAGCAGTTCTTC. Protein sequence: CASSLWGQLNEQFF.